One and the same sample provided the 9 T cell receptor beta chains below, sequenced in a study of graft-versus-host responses after intestinal transplantation. Using immunoSEQ multiplex PCR, the repertoire was profiled, and TCRdb retains in-frame clones only, with some absent. The sample contains more than 100,000 clones, around 96% of which appear only once. Their antigen targets remain unknown. The sequencing used unstimulated CD8+ T cells sorted from spleen or lymph node cells, collected before intestinal transplant. The receptors stem from a human donor who received an intestinal transplant.

The rearrangement links TRBV27 to TRBJ2-1; 11 bases are a match to TRBD2. The V segment lost 5 bases and the J segment 5 bases; nucleotides outside the gene matches: 11. Germline V gene sequence: CDR1 MNHEY, CDR2 SMNVEV (reference sequence). This CDR3 is 17 amino acids long. Here the CDR3 DNA reads TGTGCCAGCAGTCCCCGACTAGCGGGGCCACTCGACAATGAGCAGTTCTTC. Its translation: CASSPRLAGPLDNEQFF.

The rearrangement uses TRBV18 and TRBJ1-6; maybe TRBD1 (5 bases). The CDR3 covers 16 residues. Trimming pared 2 bases from V and 5 bases from J, leaving 13 bases between. Looked up from germline, CDR1 is KGHSH and CDR2 is LQKENI. Here the CDR3 reads CASSPEDIANNSPLHF. The DNA for the CDR3 is TGTGCCAGCTCACCAGAGGACATTGCTAATAATTCACCCCTCCACTTT.

V is TRBV2 and J is TRBJ2-3; D gene uncertain. Germline values: CDR1 SNHLY, CDR2 FYNNEI. This CDR3 has 15 amino acids. Trimming removed 3 bases at V and 0 bases at J, with 10 bases between. CDR3 nucleotide sequence: TGTGCCAGCAGTGACGACCGGTCTAGCACAGATACGCAGTATTTT. It codes for CASSDDRSSTDTQYF.

The chain recombines TRBV21-1 with TRBJ1-2. TRBV21-1 is designated a pseudogene. The CDR3 loop spans 9 amino acids. CDR3 DNA: TGTGCCAGCCACTATGGCTACACCTTC. Translated: CASHYGYTF.

The chain has TRBV4-3 and TRBJ1-2, with D perhaps matching TRBD1 (5 bases). Germline lookup yields CDR1 LGHNA and CDR2 YSLEER. Trimming left V 4 bases short and J 6 bases short, with 15 bases between. The CDR3 runs 14 residues. The CDR3 coding sequence is TGCGCCAGCAGCCCGGGACCGAGGCTCGATGGCTACACCTTC. Residues: CASSPGPRLDGYTF.

The CDR3 DNA sequence: TGTGCCAGCACACCCGGGACTAGGGCCGGAAACAATGAGCAGTTCTTC. Protein sequence: CASTPGTRAGNNEQFF. The chain recombines TRBV27 with TRBJ2-1, with 8 bases matching TRBD2. J was trimmed by 5 bases and V by 7 bases; bases with no gene match: 13. Germline-derived CDR1 and CDR2 are MNHEY and SMNVEV (reference sequence). The CDR3 sequence is 16 residues long.

This chain joins TRBV5-6 and TRBJ2-7; 11 bases are a match to TRBD1. This CDR3 region has 13 residues. Germline V gene lookup returns CDR1 SGHDT and CDR2 YYEEEE. After removal of 4 bases from V and 6 bases from J, the junction contained 3 bases not matched to a gene. CDR3 sequence (DNA): TGTGCCAGCAGCGCCGGGACAGGGGGCGAGCAGTACTTC. Protein: CASSAGTGGEQYF.

The rearrangement links TRBV5-1 to TRBJ2-7; a possible D gene is TRBD2 (6 bases). The CDR3 runs to 15 residues. Germline V gene sequence: CDR1 SGHRS, CDR2 YFSETQ. The V and J ends lost 2 bases and 3 bases respectively, with 15 bases between them. The CDR3 reads CASSFEGGYYYEQYF. The DNA of the CDR3 is TGCGCCAGCAGCTTCGAGGGAGGCTACTACTACGAGCAGTACTTC.

This chain's CDR3 is CASSSKGRQGGTGELFF. In DNA form, the CDR3 reads TGTGCCAGCAGCTCCAAGGGTAGACAGGGGGGGACCGGGGAGCTGTTTTTT. The chain has TRBV7-3 and TRBJ2-2; 9 bases map to TRBD1. CDR3 length: 17 amino acids. V was clipped by 4 bases and J by 5 bases; unmatched bases: 11. Germline assignment: CDR1 SGHTA and CDR2 FQGTGA.